One and the same sample provided the 17 T cell receptor beta chains below, sequenced in a study of T cell clonality in common variable immunodeficiency (dated by TCRdb to about 2015). The protocol used for the library was the immunoSEQ multiplex PCR assay. TCRdb stores this immuneACCESS table with in-frame sequences only. Part of the clones is absent; in the studies checked, under half of the shortfall reflects unresolved V genes, and no reason is known for the rest. The data for this sample show more than 30,000 clones, each detected more than once. Around 4.6% of the sample belongs to the ten largest clones. Sequenced material: peripheral blood mononuclear cells. These receptors all come from a person between 18 and 70 years old in good health.

The sample holds many counts of this clone. The CDR3 end is not reached by the read, which stops 3 residues before it; the germline J gene fills it in. V gene TRBV5-4 combines with J gene TRBJ1-2; TRBD1 matches 7 bases. This CDR3 has 14 amino acids. Germline assignment: CDR1 SGHNT and CDR2 YYREEE (reference sequence). J was trimmed by 4 bases and V by 4 bases; bases with no gene match: 7. CDR3 DNA (partial): TGTGCCAGCAGCATCCAGGGGGGTAGCTATGGC. It yields the protein CASSIQGGSYG. The complete CDR3 reads CASSIQGGSYGYTF.

This clone was detected ten times or more. The CDR3 end lies 3 residues beyond the end of the read and is filled in from the germline J gene. The chain has TRBV5-1 and TRBJ2-1, with 7 positions matching TRBD1. With 1 base clipped from V and 8 bases from J, the junction kept 6 bases outside the gene matches. Germline loops: CDR1 SGHRS, CDR2 YFSETQ. This CDR3 has 14 residues. CDR3 DNA (partial): TGCGCCAGCAGCTTGTACGTCCAGGGGGATGAG. As protein: CASSLYVQGDE. The CDR3 as a whole reads CASSLYVQGDEQFF.

A note on this clone: The CDR3 end lies 3 residues beyond the end of the read and is filled in from the germline J gene. The chain employs TRBV30 and TRBJ2-3, with TRBD2 as a possible D gene (6 bases). CDR1 is GTSNPN and CDR2 is SVGIG in the germline V gene (reference sequence). CDR3 length equals 15 residues. The part of the CDR3 DNA that was read is TGTGCCTGGAGTGTACTGGGGCAGGCGGGGCAGCCG. Amino acid sequence: CAWSVLGQAGQP. The CDR3 in its entirety is CAWSVLGQAGQPQYF.

A word on this clone: The read ends 3 residues shy of where the CDR3 ends; the end is completed using the germline J gene. V is TRBV18 and J is TRBJ1-4; maybe TRBD1 (5 bases). Germline V gene data show CDR1 as KGHSH and CDR2 as LQKENI. V was clipped by 0 bases and J by 7 bases, with 12 bases between them. The CDR3 contains 15 residues. The DNA read from the CDR3 is TGTGCCAGCTCACCACCGCCGCAAACAGGTGAAAAA. Protein sequence: CASSPPPQTGEK. The CDR3 in its entirety is CASSPPPQTGEKLFF.

This clone has a count of ten or more. Read data end 3 residues before the CDR3 end; the end is taken from the germline J gene. The genes are TRBV7-2 and TRBJ1-4; maybe TRBD1 (5 bases). There are 15 residues in the CDR3. V lost 5 bases, J lost 3 bases, and 13 bases lay in between. Germline assignment: CDR1 SGHTA and CDR2 FQGNSA. CDR3 loop: CASSGGVIANEKLFF. The sequenced part of the CDR3 DNA is TGTGCCAGCAGCGGGGGGGTAATAGCTAATGAAAAA.

About this clone itself: The read finishes 3 residues shy of the CDR3 end, and the germline J gene is used to complete it. This sequence joins TRBV5-1 and TRBJ1-2; 8 positions match TRBD1. CDR1 is SGHRS and CDR2 is YFSETQ in the germline V gene. Trimming cost V 0 bases and J 4 bases; bases outside gene matches: 5. There are 15 residues in the CDR3. CDR3 sequence reads: CASSLGGQAGYGYTF. The part of the CDR3 DNA that was read is TGCGCCAGCAGCTTGGGGGGACAGGCGGGCTATGGC.

There are many counts of this clone. The read finishes 3 residues shy of the CDR3 end, and the germline J gene is used to complete it. The genes are TRBV6-2 or TRBV6-3 and TRBJ2-3; possible D gene TRBD2, 5 bases. Germline loops: CDR1 MNHEY, CDR2 SVGEGT. CDR3 length equals 13 residues. The V and J ends lost 6 bases and 4 bases respectively, with 11 bases between them. CDR3 residues: CASRLLEADTQYF. The sequenced CDR3 bases are TGTGCCAGCAGATTACTAGAAGCAGATACG.

This clone has only a few counts. The junction shows a germline mismatch at one end, possibly a read error. Read data end 3 residues before the CDR3 end; the end is taken from the germline J gene. V gene TRBV6-1 combines with J gene TRBJ2-3; tentative D call: TRBD1 (5 bases). Germline values: CDR1 MNHNS, CDR2 SASEGT. This CDR3 comprises 16 residues. The CDR3 here is CASSELPREMAETQYF. Partial CDR3 DNA: TGTGCCAGCAGTGAATTACCCAGGGAAATGGCAGAGACG.

A few counts support this clone. The sequenced fragment ends 3 residues before the CDR3 boundary, so the rest is inferred from the germline J gene. The chain joins TRBV7-9 to TRBJ2-3; TRBD1 aligns across 8 bases. CDR1 is SEHNR and CDR2 is FQNEAQ in the germline V gene (reference sequence). This CDR3 has 15 residues. CDR3 loop: CASSFQGARKETQYF. Partial CDR3 DNA: TGTGCCAGCAGCTTTCAGGGGGCGAGGAAAGAGACG. Full variable domain (rest looked up from reference TRBV7-9 and TRBJ2-3): DTGVSQNPRHKITKRGQNVTFRCDPISEHNRLYWYRQTLGQGPEFLTYFQNEAQLEKSRLLSDRFSAERPKGSFSTLEIQRTEQGDSAMYLCASSFQGARKETQYFGPGTRLTVL.

This clone is categorized as medium-sized (0.01 to 0.1%). Sequencing ends 3 residues short of the CDR3 end; the germline J gene provides the rest. The chain recombines TRBV30 with TRBJ2-3; D possibly corresponds to TRBD1 (5 bases). Looked up from germline, CDR1 is GTSNPN and CDR2 is SVGIG (reference sequence). CDR3 length equals 12 residues. V lost 4 bases, J lost 6 bases, and 11 bases lay in between. The covered CDR3 bases are TGTGCCTGGATGGTACAGGTGGATACG. Translation gives CAWMVQVDT. The CDR3, in full, reads CAWMVQVDTQYF.

This clone appeared many times. Partial CDR3 DNA: TGTGCTAGTGGTTTGCCCCAGACTAGTCGGGTTGGATCCCCACCCAATGAG. The encoded protein is CASGLPQTSRVGSPPNE. In full, the CDR3 is CASGLPQTSRVGSPPNEQFF. This rearrangement joins TRBV12-5 to TRBJ2-1; D perhaps matches TRBD2 (6 bases). The read is 3 residues too short to cover the CDR3 end, so that end is filled in from the germline J gene. Between the trimmed V and J ends, which lost 2 bases and 6 bases, there was a span of 29 bases. Germline assignment: CDR1 LGHNT and CDR2 FRNRAP. The CDR3 loop spans 20 amino acids.

This clone has only a few counts. This chain's CDR3 is CASAAGNQPQHF. Partial CDR3 DNA: TGTGCCAGCGCTGCAGGGAATCAGCCC. V and J are TRBV18 and TRBJ1-5, with TRBD1 as a possible D gene (5 bases). The CDR3 end is not reached by the read, which stops 3 residues before it; the germline J gene fills it in. Germline loops: CDR1 KGHSH, CDR2 LQKENI. Trimming cost V 8 bases and J 4 bases, with 9 bases left between them. The CDR3 covers 12 residues. Looking up the rest from reference TRBV18 and TRBJ1-5 gives the full variable domain: NAGVMQNPRHLVRRRGQEARLRCSPMKGHSHVYWYRQLPEEGLKFMVYLQKENIIDESGMPKERFSAEFPKEGPSILRIQQVVRGDSAAYFCASAAGNQPQHFGDGTRLSIL.

Worth noting for this clone: The read terminates 3 residues ahead of where the CDR3 ends, so the germline J gene completes it. The V gene is TRBV7-3, the J gene TRBJ2-2, with D possibly TRBD1 on 5 matching bases. Germline V CDR1 and CDR2: SGHTA, FQGTGA. This CDR3 contains 15 residues. CDR3 bases read: TGTGCCAGCAGCTCGGACGGATCTGGGGCCAACGTG. Protein: CASSSDGSGANV. The complete CDR3 protein is CASSSDGSGANVLFF.

As for this clone: The read ends 3 residues before the CDR3 terminus; that terminus is restored from the germline J gene. This rearrangement joins TRBV19 to TRBJ2-1, with a weak D call TRBD2 (6 bases). V dropped 1 base and J dropped 8 bases, with 12 bases sitting between them. The CDR3 is made up of 14 amino acids. CDR1 LNHDA and CDR2 SQIVND come from the germline V gene (reference sequence). The CDR3 reads CASSIVDGGYEQFF. The sequenced CDR3 bases are TGTGCCAGTAGTATAGTGGACGGGGGATATGAG.

In regard to this clone: The read comes to an end 3 residues before the CDR3 does, leaving the germline J gene to fill in the end. This chain uses TRBV7-9 with TRBJ1-1, with D unclear. CDR3 size: 15 residues. Germline V gene lookup returns CDR1 SEHNR and CDR2 FQNEAQ (reference sequence). Deletions cut 5 bases from V and 1 base from J, with 14 bases between. The CDR3 loop is CASSRGGSQNTEAFF. CDR3 bases read: TGTGCCAGCAGCCGGGGTGGCAGTCAGAACACTGAA.

This clone was counted ten times or more. The sequenced fragment ends 3 residues before the CDR3 boundary, so the rest is inferred from the germline J gene. The chain couples TRBV18 to TRBJ2-5; 9 positions match TRBD1. Germline assignment: CDR1 KGHSH and CDR2 LQKENI. J was trimmed by 5 bases and V by 2 bases; bases with no gene match: 6. This CDR3 has 15 residues. The CDR3 bases that were read are TGTGCCAGCTCACCAATGGACAGGGGCGCGGAGACC. It specifies CASSPMDRGAET. From start to end, the CDR3 is CASSPMDRGAETQYF.

This clone was recorded at least ten times. The observed sequence ends 3 residues before the CDR3 terminus, with the missing tail filled in from the germline J gene. The V gene is TRBV7-3, the J gene TRBJ2-2, with 9 bases matching TRBD2. The CDR3 loop spans 15 amino acids. The V gene's germline CDR1 is SGHTA and CDR2 FQGTGA. Trimming took 5 bases from V and 2 from J; bases not matched to a gene: 3. The CDR3 is CASSPTSGNTGELFF. Incomplete CDR3 DNA: TGTGCCAGCAGCCCGACTAGCGGTAACACCGGGGAG. Full variable domain (outside the CDR3, taken from reference TRBV7-3 and TRBJ2-2): GAGVSQTPSNKVTEKGKYVELRCDPISGHTALYWYRQSLGQGPEFLIYFQGTGAADDSGLPNDRFFAVRPEGSVSTLKIQRTERGDSAVYLCASSPTSGNTGELFFGEGSRLTVL.